The clone carrying this T cell receptor (beta chain) was seen ten or more times. TCRdb ran MiXCR on the RT-PCR reads and lists one entry per CDR3 protein. The data hold approximately 61,000 distinct CDR3 sequences, with 13% observed a single time. The entry originates in a study of patients and donors after allogeneic stem cell transplantation. Sequences were obtained from blood, either unsorted or a sorted T cell fraction (not recorded which). The TCR sequence derives from a human donor who was either an allogeneic HSCT recipient or a stem cell or donor lymphocyte infusion donor (not recorded which). It is not recorded whose cells these are; they may come from a transplant donor.

The CDR3 sequence is CSATLRDHAANYGYTF. CDR3 DNA: TGCAGTGCTACTCTAAGGGACCATGCGGCTAACTATGGCTACACCTTC. This chain uses TRBV20-1 with TRBJ1-2; possible D gene TRBD1, 5 bases. The CDR3 has 16 residues. Germline V gene sequence: CDR1 DFQATT, CDR2 SNEGSKA (reference sequence). V was pared by 4 bases and J by 0 bases, with 18 bases between.